This T cell receptor beta chain is from a study of OX40 agonist ivuxolimab in advanced cancers. Study at large: The study enrolled dose-escalation patients with hepatocellular carcinoma, melanoma, renal cell or head and neck cancer. Earlier anti-PD-1, anti-PD-L1 or anti-CTLA-4 therapy was permitted; around 40% had received some.

V was clipped by 5 bases and J by 4 bases; unmatched bases: 12. Germline CDR1 reads LNHDA; CDR2 reads SQIVND (reference sequence). The CDR3 sequence is 16 residues long. Profiling relied on immunoSEQ multiplex PCR, and the TCRdb table lists in-frame clones only, not all of them. In the table there are 55,000 to 90,000 clones, 80% to 85% of which are singletons. Individuals having autoimmune disease history or systemic immunosuppression were not enrolled. Concerning this clone itself: The antigen remains undetermined.

Study results and limitations: Among the nonresponders, some also had low normalized T-cell clonal expansion.

The chain uses TRBV19 and TRBJ2-7, with 9 positions matching TRBD2. The origin of this receptor is an adult with an advanced solid tumor such as melanoma, head and neck, liver or kidney cancer. This material consisted of CD4+ or CD8+ T cells sorted from blood, taken in a trial of the OX40 agonist ivuxolimab. The DNA for the CDR3 is TGTGCCAGTAGTCCCCAGCGGGGGGCGACGGGGTACGAGCAGTACTTC. Amino acids: CASSPQRGATGYEQYF.